The 14 T cell receptor beta chains given below trace back to one sample, sequenced in a study of blood T cell repertoires in COVID-19. Some clones are missing from TCRdb's copy, which holds only in-frame ones; the method was immunoSEQ multiplex PCR. The repertoire has about 220,000 clones, 70% to 90% of them found once; the top ten carry 2.5% to 3.5%. Sequenced material: peripheral blood. Receptors were obtained from a man aged 50 to 60 who had recovered from COVID-19.

V is TRBV24-1 and J is TRBJ2-3; TRBD1 matches 7 bases. V lost 3 bases, J lost 2 bases, and 7 bases stayed unmatched. The CDR3 runs 16 residues. CDR1 is KGHDR, CDR2 SFDVKD, per germline. The CDR3 region is CATSDPTGPLTDTQYF. The DNA of the CDR3 is TGTGCCACCAGTGATCCGACAGGGCCCCTCACAGATACGCAGTATTTT.

The chain uses TRBV6-6 and TRBJ2-1, with 7 bases matching TRBD1. The CDR3 has 12 amino acids. CDR1 is MNHNY and CDR2 is SVGAGI in the germline V gene (reference sequence). With V trimmed by 5 bases and J by 10 bases, 5 bases remained unmatched. CDR3 region: CASSVNRGEQFF. Written as DNA, the CDR3 is TGTGCCAGCAGTGTTAACAGGGGCGAGCAGTTCTTC.

This sequence joins TRBV19 and TRBJ1-5; 7 bases map to TRBD1. CDR1 LNHDA and CDR2 SQIVND come from the germline V gene (reference sequence). Germline trimming cut 0 bases from V and 6 bases from J; bases unmatched to any gene: 5. This CDR3 comprises 15 residues. CDR3 in DNA: TGTGCCAGTAGTATAGACAACAGGGGTAGTCAGCCCCAGCATTTT. This gives the protein CASSIDNRGSQPQHF. The full variable domain, in which reference TRBV19 and TRBJ1-5 provide the parts outside the CDR3, is DGGITQSPKYLFRKEGQNVTLSCEQNLNHDAMYWYRQDPGQGLRLIYYSQIVNDFQKGDIAEGYSVSREKKESFPLTVTSAQKNPTAFYLCASSIDNRGSQPQHFGDGTRLSIL.

CDR3 nucleotides: TGTGCCAGCAGCCGGGAACTAGCGGCCTCCTACGAGCAGTACTTC. This codes for CASSRELAASYEQYF. J is TRBJ2-7 and V is TRBV3-1 (or the pseudogene TRBV3-2); 8 bases are a match to TRBD2. Germline CDR1 is LGHDT and CDR2 is YNNKEL (reference sequence). V gave up 4 bases and J gave up 0 bases; unmatched junction bases: 5. The CDR3 length is 15 residues.

The chain employs TRBV5-1 and TRBJ2-1, with 10 bases that match TRBD2. This CDR3 is built from 16 residues. Looked up from germline, CDR1 is SGHRS and CDR2 is YFSETQ. V lost 0 bases to trimming and J lost 6 bases; unmatched junction nucleotides: 6. CDR3 nucleotides: TGCGCCAGCAGCTTGGATAGCGGGAGGAGTTCCAATGAGCAGTTCTTC. Its translation: CASSLDSGRSSNEQFF.

V usage is TRBV6-5 and J usage is TRBJ2-1, with a weak D call TRBD2 (5 bases). The CDR3 covers 14 residues. Germline V gene data show CDR1 as MNHEY and CDR2 as SVGAGI. The germline V and J ends were trimmed by 7 bases and 6 bases, with 16 bases remaining between them. CDR3: CASTPSPRGNEQFF. CDR3 nucleotide sequence: TGTGCCAGCACCCCCTCCCCTCGGGGCAATGAGCAGTTCTTC.

The CDR3 loop reads CASSLKSGEAEAFF. CDR3 DNA: TGCGCCAGCAGCTTGAAGTCAGGGGAAGCTGAAGCTTTCTTT. This chain links TRBV5-1 with TRBJ1-1; a possible D gene is TRBD1 (6 bases). This CDR3 is 14 amino acids long. V gave up 1 base and J gave up 6 bases, with 13 bases separating them. Per the germline V gene, CDR1 is SGHRS and CDR2 is YFSETQ.

The chain links TRBV28 to TRBJ1-5; 7 positions agree with TRBD1. In germline, CDR1 is MDHEN, CDR2 SYDVKM. The V gene end was trimmed by 3 bases and the J gene end by 4 bases; junction bases not matched to a gene: 12. The CDR3 loop spans 17 amino acids. CDR3 coding DNA: TGTGCCAGCAGTTTTTACAGCGCGGGGACAGTTAATCAGCCCCAGCATTTT. Its translation is CASSFYSAGTVNQPQHF.

The rearrangement links TRBV11-2 to TRBJ2-7; 9 bases are a match to TRBD2. Losses at the gene ends were 2 bases for V and 7 bases for J; bases not matched to a gene: 18. The CDR3 is 18 residues long. Germline CDR1 is SGHAT and CDR2 is FQNNGV. Here the CDR3 reads CASSLIISGSSLKGEQYF. The CDR3 region has the DNA TGTGCCAGCAGCTTAATAATTAGCGGGAGCTCCCTCAAAGGGGAGCAGTACTTC.

The rearrangement links TRBV6-1 to TRBJ2-1; 11 bases match TRBD2. Trimming at V came to 4 bases and at J to 4 bases, leaving 9 bases not matched to a gene. The CDR3 has 17 amino acids. Per the germline V gene, CDR1 is MNHNS and CDR2 is SASEGT. In DNA, the CDR3 is TGTGCCAGCAGTGTCACGATCGGGACTAGCGGATACAATGAGCAGTTCTTC. Translation gives CASSVTIGTSGYNEQFF.

This rearrangement joins TRBV10-2 to TRBJ2-1; the D is unclear. Trimming cost V 9 bases and J 7 bases, with 7 bases left between them. The length of the CDR3 is 10 residues. Germline CDR1 reads WSHSY; CDR2 reads SAAADI. DNA of the CDR3: TGCGCCAGTCTAGGAAATGAGCAGTTCTTC. Residues: CASLGNEQFF.

The chain carries TRBV5-1 and TRBJ2-7; 14 bases line up with TRBD2. Germline values: CDR1 SGHRS, CDR2 YFSETQ. With V trimmed by 4 bases and J by 0 bases, 6 bases remained unmatched. The length of the CDR3 is 17 residues. The CDR3 here is CASSRTSGRLSSYEQYF. DNA for the CDR3: TGCGCCAGCAGCAGGACTAGCGGGAGGCTAAGCTCCTACGAGCAGTACTTC.

Note on this clone: The same CDR3 is also encoded by other DNA sequences in this sample. CDR3 DNA sequence: TGTGCCAGCAGCCAAACCGACAGGAACACTGAAGCTTTCTTT. Translated, it gives CASSQTDRNTEAFF. J is TRBJ1-1 and V is TRBV3-1 (or the pseudogene TRBV3-2), with D perhaps TRBD1 (5 bases). The V and J ends lost 2 bases and 1 base respectively, with 8 bases between them. This CDR3 is built from 14 residues. Germline V gene lookup returns CDR1 LGHDT and CDR2 YNNKEL (reference sequence).

The chain is built from TRBV28 and TRBJ2-7, with TRBD1 identical over 7 bases. The length of the CDR3 is 15 residues. Looked up from germline, CDR1 is MDHEN and CDR2 is SYDVKM. J lost 5 bases, V lost 5 bases, and 12 bases had no gene match. The CDR3 sequence: CASSPATGTVHEQYF. The DNA for the CDR3 is TGTGCCAGCAGTCCGGCGACAGGGACGGTACACGAGCAGTACTTC.